The 17 T cell receptor beta chains in this list originate from one sample, sequenced in a study of molecular identifiers for immune sequencing clone quantification. TCRdb processed the PCR reads anew with MiXCR; each CDR3 protein has one entry. The profile shows about 640,000 distinct CDR3 sequences, 15% to 20% of them singletons. The sequenced sample consisted of naive CD8+ T cells from blood, with Jurkat cell RNA spiked in. Subset defined: FACS-sorted CD8+CD4-CCR7+CD45RA+ naive T cells. These receptors were taken from a human donor in good health. Some libraries in this study had Jurkat cell RNA spiked in.

On this clonotype: A much larger clone sits a single nucleotide away, making a read error possible. Here the CDR3 reads CAWSYGGISTGTQYF. The CDR3 nucleotides read TGTGCCTGGAGTTACGGGGGAATAAGCACAGGTACGCAGTATTTT. The chain carries TRBV30 and TRBJ2-3, with D possibly matching TRBD2 (6 bases). CDR3 length: 15 residues. Germline CDR1 reads GTSNPN; CDR2 reads SVGIG (reference sequence).

This clonotype has a count of ten or more. This chain links TRBV12-5 with TRBJ2-7; no clear D. CDR1 and CDR2 (germline): LGHNT, FRNRAP. This CDR3 spans 14 amino acids. The V gene lost 5 bases and the J gene lost 4 bases, with 15 bases spanning the gap. For the CDR3, the DNA is TGTGCTAGTGGTCGACAAGAGCTGAATTACGAGCAGTACTTC. This codes for CASGRQELNYEQYF.

This clonotype was counted once. The chain couples TRBV29-1 to TRBJ2-7, with D uncertain. Germline V gene sequence: CDR1 SQVTM, CDR2 ANQGSEA. The germline V and J ends were trimmed by 4 bases and 3 bases, with 10 bases remaining between them. The CDR3 sequence is 12 residues long. The CDR3 region has the DNA TGCAGCGTTGCGGGCAAGAACTACGAGCAGTACTTC. Its protein product is CSVAGKNYEQYF.

A note on this clonotype: Just one base apart from a much larger clone, this may be a read error. V is TRBV6-2 or TRBV6-3 and J is TRBJ2-5; the match to TRBD1 covers 9 bases. Germline CDR1 reads MNHEY; CDR2 reads SVGEGT. CDR3 length equals 15 residues. V trimming: 8 bases; J trimming: 5 bases; junction bases outside the gene matches: 12. The CDR3 DNA sequence: TGTGCCAGCGGTAGCCCGGGACAGGGTTCGGAGACCCAGTACTTC. Translating gives CASGSPGQGSETQYF.

This clonotype was counted ten times or more. The rearrangement uses TRBV19 and TRBJ2-2, with 7 positions matching TRBD1. The CDR3 spans 15 residues. Unmatched junction bases numbered 5, after V lost 1 base and J lost 6 bases. Germline V gene data show CDR1 as LNHDA and CDR2 as SQIVND (reference sequence). CDR3 amino acids: CASSIGTGVAGELFF. CDR3 DNA sequence: TGTGCCAGTAGTATAGGGACAGGCGTGGCCGGGGAGCTGTTTTTT. The variable domain in full, completed from reference TRBV19 and TRBJ2-2, reads DGGITQSPKYLFRKEGQNVTLSCEQNLNHDAMYWYRQDPGQGLRLIYYSQIVNDFQKGDIAEGYSVSREKKESFPLTVTSAQKNPTAFYLCASSIGTGVAGELFFGEGSRLTVL.

As concerns this clonotype: The CDR3 end shows no conserved phenylalanine or tryptophan, and so a read error is likely. The J gene is TRBJ1-1, the V gene TRBV12-5, with a weak D call TRBD1 (5 bases). Germline CDR1 and CDR2: LGHNT and FRNRAP. Deletions cut 6 bases from V and 6 bases from J, with 8 bases between. The CDR3 totals 11 residues. The DNA for the CDR3 is TGTGCTAGTGGATGGGGGGCTGAAGCTTTCTCT. Protein sequence: CASGWGAEAFS.

This clonotype was picked up many times. The V gene is TRBV6-2 or TRBV6-3, the J gene TRBJ1-1; D gene unclear. Germline assignment: CDR1 MNHEY and CDR2 SVGEGT. This CDR3 has 14 residues. Trimming took off 3 bases at V and 0 bases at J, with 8 bases between the two ends. CDR3 bases: TGTGCCAGCAGTTATCACTCCATGAACACTGAAGCTTTCTTT. Translation gives CASSYHSMNTEAFF.

This clonotype was counted only a few times. This chain links TRBV4-1 with TRBJ1-2; D is unclear. The germline V gene has CDR1 MGHRA and CDR2 YSYEKL. There are 15 residues in the CDR3. Trimming removed 4 bases from V and 4 bases from J, with 16 bases in between. The CDR3 bases are TGCGCCAGCAGCCTCGCCAACAGCTTTTCCTATGGCTACACCTTC. It specifies CASSLANSFSYGYTF.

This clonotype was counted ten times or more. For the CDR3, the DNA is TGTGCCACCAGCAGGGCGGGACCGAACACTGAAGCTTTCTTT. Translation: CATSRAGPNTEAFF. The rearrangement joins TRBV15 to TRBJ1-1; D may be TRBD1 (5 bases). The germline V gene has CDR1 LNHNV and CDR2 YYDKDF (reference sequence). V was cut by 3 bases and J by 1 base, with 9 bases left in between. CDR3 size: 14 residues.

This clonotype occurred many times. The V gene is TRBV28, the J gene TRBJ2-7; unclear D gene. This CDR3 contains 12 residues. V lost 3 bases to trimming and J lost 3 bases, with 6 bases between them. Per the germline V gene, CDR1 is MDHEN and CDR2 is SYDVKM. The CDR3 spells CASSLRFYEQYF. CDR3 nucleotides: TGTGCCAGCAGTTTGAGGTTCTACGAGCAGTACTTC.

This clonotype came up many times. The chain carries TRBV7-6 and TRBJ1-3, with D perhaps TRBD1 (6 bases). Trimming cost V 1 base and J 3 bases, with 13 bases left between them. The CDR3 has 16 residues. Germline values: CDR1 SGHVS, CDR2 FNYEAQ. CDR3 sequence reads: CASSLDAGVGGNTIYF. The DNA of the CDR3 is TGTGCCAGCAGCTTAGACGCAGGGGTTGGTGGAAACACCATATATTTT.

This clonotype was found many times. This chain connects TRBV9 to TRBJ1-3, with D maybe TRBD1 (5 bases). CDR3 length: 15 residues. The germline V and J ends were trimmed by 0 bases and 6 bases, with 13 bases remaining between them. CDR1 and CDR2 from the germline V gene are SGDLS and YYNGEE. The CDR3: CASSVDTGTENTIYF. The CDR3 region has the DNA TGTGCCAGCAGCGTAGATACGGGGACTGAAAACACCATATATTTT. The full variable domain, completed using reference TRBV9 and TRBJ1-3, is DSGVTQTPKHLITATGQRVTLRCSPRSGDLSVYWYQQSLDQGLQFLIQYYNGEERAKGNILERFSAQQFPDLHSELNLSSLELGDSALYFCASSVDTGTENTIYFGEGSWLTVV.

CDR3 protein: CASSQTLNNHYGYTF. DNA for the CDR3: TGTGCCAGCAGCCAAACCCTTAACAACCACTATGGCTACACCTTC. The chain combines TRBV7-9 with TRBJ1-2; no reliable D call. Trimming pared 5 bases from V and 3 bases from J, leaving 16 bases between. This CDR3 has 15 amino acids. Germline assignment: CDR1 SEHNR and CDR2 FQNEAQ (reference sequence).

The table lists this clonotype with a few counts. The chain uses TRBV5-4 and TRBJ2-5, with 9 positions matching TRBD1. The CDR3 length is 16 residues. Germline V gene data show CDR1 as SGHNT and CDR2 as YYREEE (reference sequence). After removal of 4 bases from V and 5 bases from J, the junction contained 12 bases not matched to a gene. This CDR3 reads CASSLIGTGSRETQYF. The CDR3 DNA reads TGTGCCAGCAGCCTCATAGGGACAGGGTCCCGGGAGACCCAGTACTTC.

This clonotype appeared many times. The chain employs TRBV2 and TRBJ2-3, with D perhaps matching TRBD1 (5 bases). The CDR3 runs 15 residues. V was shortened by 2 bases and J by 0 bases, with 9 bases between the two germline ends. Germline V gives CDR1 SNHLY, CDR2 FYNNEI. CDR3 sequence: CASSEWNRSTDTQYF. The CDR3 DNA sequence: TGTGCCAGCAGTGAATGGAACAGGAGCACAGATACGCAGTATTTT.

In this sample, this clonotype turned up once. A much larger clone differs by one base, so this may be a read error. The rearrangement links TRBV7-9 to TRBJ1-6; no clear D. Germline CDR1 and CDR2: SEHNR and FQNEAQ (reference sequence). This CDR3 is 12 amino acids long. The CDR3 DNA reads as TGTGCCGGCAGCCGGATTAATTCACCCCTCCACTTT. This gives the protein CAGSRINSPLHF.

This clonotype was recorded many times. V and J are TRBV19 and TRBJ2-2; no firm D call. V was pared by 7 bases and J by 5 bases, with 5 bases between. The CDR3 is 11 amino acids. Germline CDR1 reads LNHDA; CDR2 reads SQIVND (reference sequence). The CDR3 DNA is TGTGCCAGTACTTCAACCGGGGAGCTGTTTTTT. This gives the protein CASTSTGELFF.